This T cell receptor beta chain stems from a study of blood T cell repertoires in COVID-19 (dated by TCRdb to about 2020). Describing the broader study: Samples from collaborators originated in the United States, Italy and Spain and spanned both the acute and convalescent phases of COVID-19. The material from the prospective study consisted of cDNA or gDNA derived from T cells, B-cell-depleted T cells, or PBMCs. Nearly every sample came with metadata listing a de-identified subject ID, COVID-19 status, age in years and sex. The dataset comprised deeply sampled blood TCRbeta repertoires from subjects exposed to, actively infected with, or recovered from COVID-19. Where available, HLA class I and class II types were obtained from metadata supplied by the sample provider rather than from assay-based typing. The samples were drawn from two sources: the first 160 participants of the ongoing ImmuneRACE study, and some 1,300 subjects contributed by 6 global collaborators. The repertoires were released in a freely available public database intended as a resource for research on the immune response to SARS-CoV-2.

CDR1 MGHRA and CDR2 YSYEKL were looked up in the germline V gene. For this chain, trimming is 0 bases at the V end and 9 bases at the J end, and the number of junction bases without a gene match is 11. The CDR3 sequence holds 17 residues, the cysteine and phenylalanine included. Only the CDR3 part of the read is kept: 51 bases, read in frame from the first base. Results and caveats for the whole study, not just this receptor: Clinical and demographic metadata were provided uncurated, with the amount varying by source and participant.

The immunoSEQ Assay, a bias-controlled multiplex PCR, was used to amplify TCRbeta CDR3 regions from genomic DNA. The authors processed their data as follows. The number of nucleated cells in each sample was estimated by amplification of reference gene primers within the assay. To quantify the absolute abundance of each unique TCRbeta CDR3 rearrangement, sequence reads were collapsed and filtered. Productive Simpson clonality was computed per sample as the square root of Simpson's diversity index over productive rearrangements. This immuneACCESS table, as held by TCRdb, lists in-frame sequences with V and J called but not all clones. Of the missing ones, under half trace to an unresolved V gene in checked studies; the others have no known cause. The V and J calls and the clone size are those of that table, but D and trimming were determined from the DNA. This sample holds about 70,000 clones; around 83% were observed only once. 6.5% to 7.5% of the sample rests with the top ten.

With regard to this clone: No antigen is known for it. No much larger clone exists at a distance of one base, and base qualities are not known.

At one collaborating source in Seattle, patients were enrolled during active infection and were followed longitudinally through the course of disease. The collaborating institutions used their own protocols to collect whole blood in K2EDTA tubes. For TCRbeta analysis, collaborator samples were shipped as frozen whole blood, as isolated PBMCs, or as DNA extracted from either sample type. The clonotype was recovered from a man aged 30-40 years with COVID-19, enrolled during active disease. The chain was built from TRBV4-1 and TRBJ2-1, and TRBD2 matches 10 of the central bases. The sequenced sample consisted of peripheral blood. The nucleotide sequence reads TGCGCCAGCAGCCAAGATAGGGCTAGCGGGAGTATGAGTGAGCAGTTCTTC. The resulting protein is CASSQDRASGSMSEQFF.